This T cell receptor (beta chain) came from a study of shared clonotypes between healthy human individuals. There are 17 residues in the CDR3. Looked up from germline, CDR1 is SNHLY and CDR2 is FYNNEI. After removal of 7 bases from V and 1 base from J, the junction contained 14 bases not matched to a gene. The naive CD8 subset, CD45RO-negative cells positively selected for CCR7, excluded terminally differentiated effector memory CD45RA+ cells. The repertoire was sequenced with immunoSEQ multiplex PCR; TCRdb's copy has only in-frame clones and lacks some. This sample carries more than 500,000 clones, approximately 96% of them seen once, and the ten largest clones take about 0.11%.

The sample consisted of naive CD8+ T cells sorted from blood. This clonotype was obtained from a woman in her twenties or thirties in good health. V usage is TRBV2 and J usage is TRBJ2-5, with 8 positions matching TRBD2. The CDR3 region has the DNA TGTGCCAGCACCAAGGGGGAGCGGGAGACCCGCCAAGAGACCCAGTACTTC. It yields the protein CASTKGERETRQETQYF.